Listed below are T cell receptor beta chains from one sample, sequenced in a study of T cells in Graves' hyperthyroidism and ophthalmopathy. TCRdb independently ran MiXCR on the multiplex PCR reads; one entry per CDR3 protein. The data show about 700,000 distinct CDR3 sequences, with less than 15% seen just once and 9.5% to 13% held by the top ten. The specimen was blood. Receptor source: a woman aged 18 to 35 with Graves' hyperthyroidism. CDR3s include the opening cysteine and the closing phenylalanine or tryptophan. A D gene is named only where the DNA matches it firmly. Size tells how often a clone was seen (once, few, many) or the class of an expanded clone, and some rows leave it out.

J,size,D,V,CDR3,DNA
TRBJ2-1,-,TRBD2,TRBV5-1,CASSLPQTSGNNEQFF,TGCGCCAGCAGCTTACCACAGACTAGCGGAAACAATGAGCAGTTCTTC
TRBJ2-4,few,-,TRBV2,CASSAQGLAKNIQYF,TGTGCCAGCAGTGCCCAGGGGTTGGCCAAAAACATTCAGTACTTC
TRBJ2-7,many,-,TRBV7-3,CASSPARRASYEQYF,TGTGCCAGCAGCCCGGCCCGGCGGGCCTCCTACGAGCAGTACTTC
TRBJ2-1,few,-,TRBV29-1,CSVRPVPLAEQFF,TGCAGCGTTCGGCCCGTCCCCCTAGCAGAGCAGTTCTTC
TRBJ2-7,-,-,TRBV27,CASSLGRLGYEQYF,TGTGCCAGCAGTTTGGGGAGATTAGGCTACGAGCAGTACTTC
TRBJ2-7,many,-,TRBV7-6,CASSSPDVYEQYF,TGTGCCAGCAGCTCCCCGGACGTCTACGAGCAGTACTTC
TRBJ2-5,many,TRBD1,TRBV11-3,CASSQPGNRGRLGGTQYF,TGTGCCAGCAGCCAACCGGGCAACAGGGGGCGCTTAGGTGGGACCCAGTACTTC
TRBJ2-7,many,TRBD1,TRBV7-2,CASSSGGAVREQYF,TGTGCCAGCAGCTCAGGGGGTGCGGTAAGGGAGCAGTACTTC
TRBJ1-4,-,-,TRBV2,CASSEGKLGDSPSREKLFF,TGTGCCAGCAGTGAAGGGAAACTAGGCGATTCCCCTTCGCGGGAAAAACTGTTTTTT
TRBJ1-1,few,-,TRBV30,CAWSLGGANWMNTEAFF,TGTGCCTGGAGTCTAGGGGGGGCAAACTGGATGAACACTGAAGCTTTCTTT
TRBJ2-5,many,TRBD2,TRBV7-2,CASSLGSTGGQETQYF,TGTGCCAGCAGCTTAGGCTCTACGGGAGGGCAAGAGACCCAGTACTTC
TRBJ2-6,-,-,TRBV28,CATEDPRGANVLTF,TGTGCCACAGAAGACCCCCGGGGGGCCAACGTCCTGACTTTC
TRBJ1-6,many,-,TRBV7-9,CASSFRQFNSPLHF,TGTGCCAGCAGCTTTCGACAGTTCAATTCACCCCTCCACTTT
TRBJ2-7,many,TRBD2,TRBV20-1,CSARDPTSGPSYEQYF,TGCAGTGCTAGAGACCCGACTAGCGGGCCTTCCTACGAGCAGTACTTC
TRBJ2-7,many,TRBD1,TRBV27,CASSHGTGGISYEQYF,TGTGCCAGCAGCCACGGGACAGGGGGGATCTCCTACGAGCAGTACTTC
TRBJ1-2,many,-,TRBV27,CASSFRGPYGYTF,TGTGCCAGCAGTTTCAGGGGCCCTTATGGCTACACCTTC
TRBJ2-3,-,-,TRBV4-3,CASSPQPKLDTQYF,TGCGCCAGCAGCCCGCAACCGAAATTAGATACGCAGTATTTT
TRBJ2-3,many,TRBD2,TRBV24-1,CATSGLAGEGVADTQYF,TGTGCCACCAGCGGACTAGCGGGAGAAGGTGTAGCAGATACGCAGTATTTT
TRBJ2-3,many,-,TRBV27,CASSPGTIGPDTQYF,TGTGCCAGCAGTCCCGGGACCATAGGGCCAGATACGCAGTATTTT
TRBJ2-1,-,TRBD2,TRBV27,CASSILANTYNEQFF,TGTGCCAGCAGTATACTAGCGAATACCTACAATGAGCAGTTCTTC
TRBJ2-7,-,TRBD2,TRBV5-1,CASSLGPPGSGSYEQYF,TGCGCCAGCAGCTTGGGCCCCCCGGGTAGCGGGAGCTACGAGCAGTACTTC
TRBJ2-1,many,TRBD2,TRBV2,CASSDLGLAGGNYNEQFF,TGTGCCAGCAGTGATTTAGGGCTAGCGGGGGGAAATTACAATGAGCAGTTCTTC
TRBJ2-7,many,TRBD1,TRBV28,CASSYGQGVSGLSYEQYF,TGTGCCAGCAGTTACGGACAGGGGGTTTCGGGACTTTCCTACGAGCAGTACTTC
TRBJ2-7,few,TRBD2,TRBV6-1,CASSDIGTSYEQYF,TGTGCCAGCAGTGACATCGGGACTAGCTACGAGCAGTACTTC
TRBJ1-1,many,-,TRBV29-1,CSASTYTEAFF,TGCAGCGCGAGTACCTACACTGAAGCTTTCTTT
TRBJ2-7,few,-,TRBV20-1,CSAKQGGGYYEQYF,TGCAGTGCTAAACAGGGGGGGGGCTACTACGAGCAGTACTTC
TRBJ1-5,many,-,TRBV6-2/TRBV6-3,CASSLPSWAPNQPQHF,TGTGCCAGCAGCCTGCCGAGTTGGGCCCCCAATCAGCCCCAGCATTTT
TRBJ2-3,many,TRBD2,TRBV10-3,CATQIRMAGGSTDTQYF,TGTGCCACCCAGATTCGAATGGCGGGAGGATCCACAGATACGCAGTATTTT
TRBJ2-3,many,-,TRBV7-9,CASSLRGASTDTQYF,TGTGCCAGCAGCTTAAGAGGTGCTAGCACAGATACGCAGTATTTT
TRBJ2-5,-,-,TRBV6-1,CASRGFLAEGGCEYF,TGTGCCAGCAGAGGTTTTCTGGCGGAGGGAGGCTGTGAGTACTTC
TRBJ2-1,many,-,TRBV7-8,CASSRAGDEQFF,TGTGCCAGCAGCCGAGCAGGCGATGAGCAGTTCTTC
TRBJ2-2,many,-,TRBV30,CAWSEDKAMRELFF,TGTGCCTGGAGTGAAGACAAGGCTATGAGGGAGCTGTTTTTT
TRBJ2-7,many,TRBD1,TRBV28,CASVGTGTARYEQYF,TGTGCCAGCGTTGGAACCGGGACAGCGCGTTACGAGCAGTACTTC
TRBJ1-2,-,-,TRBV30,CAWSGRGTYGYTF,TGTGCCTGGAGCGGCCGGGGGACCTATGGCTACACCTTC
TRBJ1-2,-,TRBD1,TRBV19,CASSARDSGGYTF,TGTGCCAGTAGCGCCCGGGACAGCGGTGGCTACACCTTC
TRBJ2-5,-,TRBD2,TRBV5-1,CASSLEALAGAVQETQYF,TGCGCCAGCAGCTTGGAGGCACTAGCGGGAGCGGTGCAAGAGACCCAGTACTTC
TRBJ2-1,few,-,TRBV11-2,CASSQVGRLQFF,TGTGCCAGCAGCCAAGTCGGGCGGCTGCAGTTCTTC
TRBJ2-2,few,-,TRBV7-9,CASSLGSGVNTGELFF,TGTGCCAGCAGCTTAGGTTCAGGGGTCAACACCGGGGAGCTGTTTTTT
TRBJ2-5,many,TRBD2,TRBV7-8,CASSPNSGRSGETQYF,TGTGCCAGCAGCCCAAATAGCGGGAGGTCCGGAGAGACCCAGTACTTC
TRBJ1-1,many,TRBD1,TRBV6-1,CASSQNINRGGTEAFF,TGTGCCAGCAGTCAGAATATCAACAGGGGAGGAACTGAAGCTTTCTTT
TRBJ2-5,-,TRBD2,TRBV28,CASKLRGGGETQYF,TGTGCCAGCAAACTCCGTGGCGGGGGGGAGACCCAGTACTTC
TRBJ1-6,few,TRBD1,TRBV15,CATRKDRVHNSPLHF,TGTGCCACCAGAAAGGACAGGGTCCATAATTCACCCCTCCACTTT
TRBJ2-5,few,-,TRBV27,CASSLAAGLRTQYF,TGTGCCAGCAGTTTAGCGGCCGGGTTGCGGACCCAGTACTTC
TRBJ2-3,many,TRBD1,TRBV6-1,CASSRTGSDTQYF,TGTGCCAGCAGTCGGACAGGGTCAGATACGCAGTATTTT
TRBJ2-1,many,TRBD2,TRBV15,CATSRGSGLAGGNEQFF,TGTGCCACCAGCAGAGGCTCGGGACTAGCGGGAGGGAATGAGCAGTTCTTC
TRBJ2-5,few,TRBD1,TRBV5-1,CASSLARGQGKETQYF,TGCGCCAGCAGCTTGGCCCGGGGACAGGGCAAAGAGACCCAGTACTTC
TRBJ2-5,many,-,TRBV2,CASSPPSGFVPRETQYF,TGTGCCAGCAGTCCTCCAAGCGGTTTTGTGCCGAGAGAGACCCAGTACTTC
TRBJ2-7,few,-,TRBV4-3,CASSQDPGRYNYEQYF,TGCGCCAGCAGCCAAGACCCGGGACGGTATAACTACGAGCAGTACTTC